The clone carrying this T cell receptor (beta chain) appeared a single time. The antigen remains unidentified. Sequencing was performed with immunoSEQ multiplex PCR; in TCRdb, only in-frame clones are kept and a portion is missing. Of about 93,000 clones listed, roughly 91% are singletons. This entry comes from a study of graft-versus-host responses after intestinal transplantation. Study background: Multivisceral, liver-intestinal, or isolated intestinal transplants were received by the recipients. The recipients all started with anti-thymocyte globulin induction and then took tacrolimus and steroids for roughly three years.

Study findings and constraints: Allografts of patients with graft-donor T cell macrochimerism showed high graft-versus-host to host-versus-graft clone ratios. The study associated peak circulating GvH clone levels with early post-transplant HvG declines.

Germline V gene data show CDR1 as SNHLY and CDR2 as FYNNEI. With 3 bases removed from V and 0 bases from J, the gap between germline ends came to 17 bases. The CDR3 is 18 residues long. This receptor was identified in a human donor who received an intestinal transplant. The V gene is TRBV2, the J gene TRBJ2-2, with a weak D call TRBD2 (6 bases). The input for sequencing was unstimulated CD8+ T cells sorted from spleen or lymph node cells, taken before intestinal transplant. As DNA, the CDR3 is TGTGCCAGCAGTGACGGAATAGCGGCCATAGCGAACACCGGGGAGCTGTTTTTT. Protein: CASSDGIAAIANTGELFF.